This T cell receptor beta chain was sequenced during a study of blood T cell repertoires in COVID-19 (dated by TCRdb to 2019 to 2021). For the study in its entirety: The collaborator samples originated in the United States, Italy and Spain and spanned the acute and convalescent phases of COVID-19. The material from the prospective study consisted of cDNA or gDNA derived from T cells, B-cell-depleted T cells, or PBMCs. The dataset comprised deeply sampled blood TCRbeta repertoires from subjects exposed to, actively infected with, or recovered from COVID-19. The repertoires were released in a freely available public database intended as a resource for research on the immune response to SARS-CoV-2. The samples were drawn from two sources: the first 160 participants of the ongoing ImmuneRACE study, and about 1,300 subjects contributed by 6 global collaborators. A de-identified subject ID, COVID-19 status, age in years and sex were almost always included in the sample metadata. Where available, HLA class I and class II types were taken from metadata supplied by the sample provider and were not determined by assay-based typing.

Turning to this clone: Its antigen is not yet known. No base quality values were provided; no much bigger clone lies one nucleotide off.

What the work shows at the level of the full study, not this receptor alone: How much clinical and demographic metadata was included differed by source and by participant, and the metadata was provided uncurated.

A distance of 19 bases separates the germline ends of V and J, which lose 5 bases and 15 bases respectively. CDR1 and CDR2 are drawn from the germline V gene: KGHDR, SFDVKD. The CDR3 spans 13 residues, from the cysteine through the phenylalanine. Only CDR3 DNA is held: 39 bases, read in frame from base 1. One collaborating source in Seattle enrolled patients while the patients were actively infected and followed the patients over time throughout the course of disease. Collaborating institutions collected whole blood in K2EDTA tubes following their own protocols. For TCRbeta analysis, collaborators shipped samples as frozen whole blood, isolated PBMCs, or DNA extracted from either of those sample types. The immunoSEQ Assay, a bias-controlled multiplex PCR, was used to amplify TCRbeta CDR3 regions from genomic DNA. The authors processed their data as follows. Within the assay, amplification of reference gene primers was used to estimate how many nucleated cells each sample contained. To quantify the absolute abundance of each unique TCRbeta CDR3 rearrangement, sequence reads were collapsed and filtered. For each sample, productive Simpson clonality was calculated as the square root of Simpson's diversity index over productive rearrangements. TCRdb stores this immuneACCESS table with in-frame sequences only. Part of the clones is absent; in the studies checked, under half of the shortfall reflects unresolved V genes, and no reason is known for the rest. V and J calls and clone size are as listed in that table; D and trimming were resolved from the DNA. In this sample the table shows around 370,000 clones, more than 75% of which occur a single time. The ten largest clones capture around 6% of the sample.

This receptor was taken from a woman aged 50 to 65 with COVID-19, enrolled during active disease. This chain joins TRBV24-1 to TRBJ1-5, with TRBD1 as a weak D call on 5 bases. What was sequenced was peripheral blood. The CDR3 protein: CATSAKGGGNPHF. The sequenced DNA is TGTGCCACCAGTGCCAAAGGTGGGGGGAATCCGCATTTT.